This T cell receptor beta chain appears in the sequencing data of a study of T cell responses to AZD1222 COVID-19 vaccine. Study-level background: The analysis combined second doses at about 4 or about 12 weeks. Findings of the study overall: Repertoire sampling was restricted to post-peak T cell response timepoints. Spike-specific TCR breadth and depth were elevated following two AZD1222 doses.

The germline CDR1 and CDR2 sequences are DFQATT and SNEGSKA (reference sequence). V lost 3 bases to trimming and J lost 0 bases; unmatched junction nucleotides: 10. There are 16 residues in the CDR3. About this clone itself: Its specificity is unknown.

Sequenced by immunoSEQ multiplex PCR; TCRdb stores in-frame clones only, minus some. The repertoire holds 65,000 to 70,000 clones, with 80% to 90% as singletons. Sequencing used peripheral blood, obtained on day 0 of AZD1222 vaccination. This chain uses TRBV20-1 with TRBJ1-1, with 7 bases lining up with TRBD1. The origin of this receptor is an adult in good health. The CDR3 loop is CSASPDRDSLNTEAFF. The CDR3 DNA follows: TGCAGTGCTAGTCCTGACAGGGACTCGTTGAACACTGAAGCTTTCTTT.